The present T cell receptor (beta chain) was sequenced within a study of CD8 T cells in Susac syndrome. Sequencing of TCR beta drew on CD8+ and CD4+ T cells from blood. Study-wide results and caveats: That the number of individuals in its TCR sequencing and HLA analysis was relatively small was acknowledged by the study.

On this clonotype itself: Antigen unknown.

With random hexamers, reverse transcription was performed on about 0.5 to 1 ug of RNA. Multiplex PCR with immunoSEQ amplified the TCR beta CDR3 across 54 Vbeta and 13 Jbeta. From the immunoSEQ multiplex PCR reads, TCRdb called clonotypes with MiXCR, one entry per CDR3 protein. The sample carries about 90,000 distinct CDR3 sequences, around 93% recorded once. This CDR3 region has 14 residues. V was clipped by 3 bases and J by 5 bases, with 11 bases between them. Per the germline V gene, CDR1 is LNHDA and CDR2 is SQIVND (reference sequence). The chain uses TRBV19 and TRBJ1-5; a possible D gene is TRBD1 (6 bases). This TCR was recovered from a human donor in good health. Sample: CD8+ T cells from PBMCs. CDR3 amino acids: CASSILTGYQPQHF. The CDR3 DNA reads as TGTGCCAGTAGTATTTTAACAGGGTATCAGCCCCAGCATTTT. Full variable domain (remainder filled in from reference TRBV19 and TRBJ1-5): DGGITQSPKYLFRKEGQNVTLSCEQNLNHDAMYWYRQDPGQGLRLIYYSQIVNDFQKGDIAEGYSVSREKKESFPLTVTSAQKNPTAFYLCASSILTGYQPQHFGDGTRLSIL.